This T cell receptor beta chain is from a study of immune cell composition in non-small cell lung cancer (dated by TCRdb to 2015 to 2018). For the study in its entirety: Histologic subtype was assigned using H&E plus p63, CK5, Napsin A and TTF-1 immunohistochemistry, mainly lung adenocarcinoma or squamous cell carcinoma. Supplementary cohort #1 consisted of roughly 9 lung adenocarcinoma cases with paired tumour/lung TCR-beta sequencing and with TIL populations generated to assess tumour reactivity. Adaptive Biotechnologies TCR-beta sequencing was carried out on a few dozen paired NSCLC tumour and non-adjacent lung specimens, as well as on 26 tumour-only specimens. The subtype comparisons left out several tumour specimens with TCR-beta data because those specimens were rare histological subtypes. The paper's findings and limits, for the study overall: Top 10 clone scores and productive clonality were significantly higher in lung squamous cell carcinoma than in lung adenocarcinoma tumours. Smoking pack-years did not significantly correlate with tumour TCR-beta clonality. In roughly 11 adenocarcinoma cases, a strong correlation was found between maximal tumour-associated clone frequency and TIL tumour reactivity, whereas no such correlation was found between overall clonality and TIL tumour reactivity. Nearly half of NSCLC cases had tumour-associated clones >0.5%, found in around a third of adenocarcinomas compared with 75% of squamous carcinomas. The reactivity cohort contained only 9 to 10 cases, and the tumour-reactive clones were not shown to have sequences in common with the dominant in vivo tumour-associated clones.

V drops 5 bases and J drops 4 bases, leaving 6 bases in between. Based on the germline V gene, the CDR1 and CDR2 sequences are SGHAT and FQNNGV. The CDR3 runs 12 residues from the cysteine to the phenylalanine. CDR3 DNA only is kept here, 36 bases in frame from base 1. This clone occurred a few times. The antigen it recognizes is unknown. It has no much larger one-base neighbor in the sample; base qualities were not kept. Genomic DNA was extracted with the QIAamp DNA kit from frozen aliquots of unsorted single-cell suspensions. Tumour samples were surgically resected non-small cell lung cancer tissue. Tissues were received within 2 hours of resection and were immediately processed into single-cell suspensions. Tissue was broken up mechanically, digested enzymatically with DNase I, collagenase I and hyaluronidase for 30 minutes at 37 degrees C, and then filtered and RBC-lysed. TCR-beta CDR3 regions were amplified from genomic DNA by a two-step multiplex PCR, with the second step adding Illumina-compatible adaptors. TCR-beta immunosequencing was carried out on an Illumina platform through the commercial immunoSEQ service. The paper's data handling went like this. Two measures summarised the repertoires: productive clonality, and Top 10 Clones, meaning the percentage of T-cell templates coming from the ten most frequent sequences. Productive clonality had a range of 0 to 1, where 1 means a monoclonal population. Tumour-associated clones, identified using log10 scatter plots, were defined as sequences that made up at least 0.1% of tumour T-cell templates and were not found in the matched non-adjacent lung. Two-group comparisons used Student's t-tests, stages used ANOVA, and relationships used linear regression, analysed in GraphPad Prism7 and R. This is the immuneACCESS table as TCRdb keeps it, with only in-frame sequences that have V and J called. A part of the clones is gone; compared with another copy, unresolved V genes explain less than half, and the rest is unexplained. That table supplies the V and J calls and clone size; D and trimming were determined from the DNA. Counted in this sample were fewer than 3,500 clones; nearly 75% of them appeared once. The ten largest clones represent roughly 19% of the sample.

The receptor's source is a human donor with non-small cell lung cancer. The chain is assembled from TRBV11-2 and TRBJ2-1; no confident D gene assignment can be made. Sequencing was carried out using lung tumor tissue. The CDR3 has the sequence CASSAEYNEQFF. The DNA reads TGTGCCAGCAGCGCAGAATACAATGAGCAGTTCTTC.